This record covers a single TCR beta chain. Its binding antigen is unknown. It has no much larger one-base neighbor in the sample; base qualities were not kept. The cysteine opens and the phenylalanine closes a CDR3 of 13 amino acids. The read is trimmed to its CDR3 DNA, 39 bases read in frame from base 1. Sequences LNHDA (CDR1) and SQIVND (CDR2) are obtained from the germline V gene (reference sequence). After removal of 11 bases from V and 0 bases from J, the junction retains 6 bases not matched to a gene. The sample originates from a study of graft-versus-host responses after intestinal transplantation (dated by TCRdb to the early 2020s). Turning to the overall study: Multivisceral, liver-intestinal, or isolated intestinal transplants were received by the recipients. Anti-thymocyte globulin induction was given to all recipients, followed by maintenance tacrolimus and steroids for approximately three years. Graft-versus-host and host-versus-graft alloreactive T cell clones were tracked in the graft, circulation and bone marrow after intestinal transplantation using bulk TCR-beta CDR3 sequencing. To identify alloreactive clones, pre-transplant mixed lymphocyte reaction products were sequenced and compared with unstimulated pre-transplant donor and recipient T cells. A cohort of around 25 intestinal transplant recipients, including one retransplant, was enrolled, and a few patients lacking pretransplant specimens were excluded. A peak of at least 4% donor T cells among recipient peripheral blood mononuclear cells was the definition used for donor T cell macrochimerism. Instead of going to the commercial service, samples from a few later patients were sequenced in-house on an Illumina MiSeq and processed with MiXCR.

The investigation overall reported the following: In the allografts of patients with donor T cell macrochimerism, GvH to HvG T cell clonal ratios were high. Peak levels of circulating GvH clones were associated with declines in HvG clones early after transplant. Conclusions were limited by the relatively low number and heterogeneity of intestinal transplant patients. GvH clones were detected in recipient bone marrow, and some of these GvH clones were observed earlier in ileal mucosa or blood, consistent with an intestinal mucosal origin.

Library preparation used the immunoSEQ multiplex PCR assay. In most patients, genomic DNA was isolated using the Qiagen DNeasy Blood and Tissue Kit and sent frozen to Adaptive Biotechnologies for TCR sequencing. For most patients, high-throughput TCR-beta CDR3 sequencing of genomic DNA was performed by Adaptive Biotechnologies. As for the original processing: TCR sequencing data were retrieved from Adaptive's ImmunoSEQ software for about 17 patients, whereas a few other patients were processed with MiXCR and VDJtools. CD4 versus CD8 sorting errors were corrected by removing sequences found in both subsets at a frequency ratio below 5:1. CDR3 nucleotide sequences shared by donor and recipient were removed because the origin of these sequences could not be assigned. At least 2-fold expansion over unstimulated cells and a minimum CFSE-low frequency of 0.002% (template counts) or 0.001% (read counts) were required for clones to be classified as alloreactive. Clones detected in sequenced pre-transplant spleen, lymph node, or MLR CFSE-low populations of the donor or recipient were defined as mappable. Cumulative frequency of alloreactive clones was calculated as a percentage of all sequences weighted by copy number. TCRdb re-hosts the immuneACCESS table, in-frame sequences only. Its copies lack some clones; in the studies checked, an unresolved V gene accounts for under half of them, and the cause for the rest is not known. That table supplies the V and J calls and clone size; D and trimming were determined from the DNA. Across this sample there are roughly 130,000 clones, with nearly 95% seen only once. Of the sample, roughly 0.2% is held by the ten largest clones.

Taken with the paper, the label for time point translates to: cells obtained before transplantation from donor or recipient. CD3+CD4+ and CD3+CD8+ populations were FACS-sorted from unstimulated pre-transplant donor and recipient cells taken from spleen or lymph nodes. The chain uses TRBV19 and TRBJ1-1, with 7 junctional bases fitting TRBD1. The clonotype originates from a human donor who received an intestinal transplant. The source material was unstimulated CD4+ T cells sorted from spleen or lymph node cells, sampled before intestinal transplant. The sequenced DNA is TGTGCCGTAAGGGACAGCCTGAACACTGAAGCTTTCTTT. This yields the protein CAVRDSLNTEAFF. Where the CDR3 stops, the reference TRBV19 and TRBJ1-1 genes take over; the full variable domain is DGGITQSPKYLFRKEGQNVTLSCEQNLNHDAMYWYRQDPGQGLRLIYYSQIVNDFQKGDIAEGYSVSREKKESFPLTVTSAQKNPTAFYLCAVRDSLNTEAFFGQGTRLTVV.